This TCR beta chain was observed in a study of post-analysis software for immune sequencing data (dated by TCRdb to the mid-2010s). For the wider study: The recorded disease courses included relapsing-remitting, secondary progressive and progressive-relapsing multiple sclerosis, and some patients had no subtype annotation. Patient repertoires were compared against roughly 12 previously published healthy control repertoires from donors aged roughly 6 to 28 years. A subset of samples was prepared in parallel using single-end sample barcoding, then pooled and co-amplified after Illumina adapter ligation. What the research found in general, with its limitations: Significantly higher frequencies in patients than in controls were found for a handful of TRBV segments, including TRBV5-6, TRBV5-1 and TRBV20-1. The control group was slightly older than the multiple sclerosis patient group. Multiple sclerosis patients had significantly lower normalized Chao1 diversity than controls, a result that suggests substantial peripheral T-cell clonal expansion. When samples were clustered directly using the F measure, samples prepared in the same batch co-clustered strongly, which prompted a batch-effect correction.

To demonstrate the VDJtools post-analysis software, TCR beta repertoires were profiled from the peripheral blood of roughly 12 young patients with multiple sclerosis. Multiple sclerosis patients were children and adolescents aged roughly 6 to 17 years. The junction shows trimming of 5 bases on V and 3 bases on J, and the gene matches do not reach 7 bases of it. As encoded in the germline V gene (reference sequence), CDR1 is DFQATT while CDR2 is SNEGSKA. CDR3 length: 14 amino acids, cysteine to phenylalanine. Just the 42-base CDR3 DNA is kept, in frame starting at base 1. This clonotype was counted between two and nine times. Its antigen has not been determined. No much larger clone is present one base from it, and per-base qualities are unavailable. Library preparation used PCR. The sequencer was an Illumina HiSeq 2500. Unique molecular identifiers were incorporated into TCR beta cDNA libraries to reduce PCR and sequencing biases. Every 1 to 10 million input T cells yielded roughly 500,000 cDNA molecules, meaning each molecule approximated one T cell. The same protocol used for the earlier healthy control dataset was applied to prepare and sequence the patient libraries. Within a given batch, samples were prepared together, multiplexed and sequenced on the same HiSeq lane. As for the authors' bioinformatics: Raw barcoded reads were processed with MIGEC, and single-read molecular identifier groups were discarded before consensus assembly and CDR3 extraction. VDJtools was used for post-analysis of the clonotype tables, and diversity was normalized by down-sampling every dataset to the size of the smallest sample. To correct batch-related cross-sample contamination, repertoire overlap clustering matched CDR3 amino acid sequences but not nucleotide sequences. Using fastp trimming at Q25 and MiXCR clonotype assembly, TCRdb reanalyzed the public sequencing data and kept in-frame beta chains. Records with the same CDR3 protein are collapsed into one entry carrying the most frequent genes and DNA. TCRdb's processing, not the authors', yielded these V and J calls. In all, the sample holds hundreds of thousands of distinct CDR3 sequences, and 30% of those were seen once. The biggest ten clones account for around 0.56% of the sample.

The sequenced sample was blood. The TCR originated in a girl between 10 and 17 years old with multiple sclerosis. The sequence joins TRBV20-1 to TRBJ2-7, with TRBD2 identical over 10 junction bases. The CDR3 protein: CSAPGLADNYEQYF. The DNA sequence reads TGCAGTGCTCCTGGACTAGCGGATAACTACGAGCAGTACTTC.